These 22 T cell receptor beta chains came from one sample sequenced in a study of T cell responses to AZD1222 COVID-19 vaccine. The method was immunoSEQ multiplex PCR; TCRdb's version includes in-frame clones alone and lacks a portion of them. The profile shows roughly 130,000 clones, under 95% of them singletons. Sample: peripheral blood, taken on day 0 of AZD1222 vaccination. Receptor source: an adult in good health.

This clone appeared once. This sequence joins TRBV18 and TRBJ1-6; 9 nucleotides match TRBD1. In germline, CDR1 is KGHSH, CDR2 LQKENI. Losses at the gene ends were 3 bases for V and 8 bases for J; bases not matched to a gene: 5. CDR3 size: 15 residues. The CDR3 DNA reads as TGTGCCAGCTCACCTAGGACAGGGGCAGATTCACCCCTCCACTTT. It specifies CASSPRTGADSPLHF.

The rearrangement joins TRBV4-3 to TRBJ1-2; D uncertain. Germline-derived CDR1 and CDR2 are LGHNA and YSLEER. The germline V and J ends were trimmed by 4 bases and 1 base, with 16 bases remaining between them. The CDR3 totals 16 residues. CDR3 DNA sequence: TGCGCCAGCAGCCCCGAGGCGGGGATGGGTAACTATGGCTACACCTTC. Encoded protein: CASSPEAGMGNYGYTF.

This chain uses TRBV4-3 with TRBJ2-7; maybe TRBD2 (5 bases). V lost 1 base, J lost 7 bases, and 17 bases lay in between. The CDR3 extends over 15 amino acids. Germline V gives CDR1 LGHNA, CDR2 YSLEER. As DNA, the CDR3 is TGCGCCAGCAGCCAAGTTTTTATGGGCGGCGGGGAGCAGTACTTC. Translating gives CASSQVFMGGGEQYF.

J is TRBJ1-2 and V is TRBV10-3; D gene unclear. Germline values: CDR1 ENHRY, CDR2 SYGVKD. This CDR3 contains 14 residues. The V end was cut by 4 bases, the J end by 8 bases, with 17 bases between. CDR3: CAISVGQPAFGYTF. The CDR3 region has the DNA TGTGCCATCAGTGTTGGGCAGCCCGCCTTCGGCTACACCTTC.

This chain uses TRBV30 with TRBJ2-6; D is unclear. V lost 4 bases to trimming and J lost 2 bases, with 6 bases between them. The CDR3 consists of 13 residues. CDR1 and CDR2 (germline): GTSNPN, SVGIG (reference sequence). Here the CDR3 reads CAWNYAGANVLTF. The DNA for the CDR3 is TGTGCCTGGAACTACGCTGGGGCCAACGTCCTGACTTTC.

CDR3: CASRLGPHTGELFF. CDR3 coding DNA: TGTGCCAGCAGATTGGGACCTCACACCGGGGAGCTGTTTTTT. J is TRBJ2-2 and V is TRBV9, with D possibly being TRBD1 or TRBD2 (5 bases each). V lost 5 bases to trimming and J lost 3 bases, with 11 bases between them. CDR1 SGDLS and CDR2 YYNGEE come from the germline V gene. The CDR3 is 14 amino acids.

V usage is TRBV4-3 and J usage is TRBJ1-1, with 11 positions matching TRBD1. Trimming at V came to 1 base and at J to 6 bases, leaving 13 bases not matched to a gene. Germline CDR1 is LGHNA and CDR2 is YSLEER. The CDR3 has 18 residues. This chain's CDR3 is CASSQGPVGQGAWAEAFF. CDR3 sequence (DNA): TGCGCCAGCAGCCAAGGGCCGGTCGGACAGGGGGCATGGGCTGAAGCTTTCTTT.

Worth noting for this clone: This specimen includes other DNA sequences encoding the same CDR3. The V gene is TRBV27, the J gene TRBJ2-2, with D perhaps TRBD1 or TRBD2 (7 bases each). This CDR3 has 15 residues. V lost 5 bases and J lost 3, with 13 bases in between. Germline V gene sequence: CDR1 MNHEY, CDR2 SMNVEV (reference sequence). CDR3 protein: CASSLQGGDTGELFF. The CDR3 DNA sequence: TGTGCCAGCAGTCTTCAGGGGGGGGACACCGGGGAGCTGTTTTTT.

The V and J genes are TRBV12-5 and TRBJ1-6, with TRBD1 matching 9 bases. The CDR3 spans 18 residues. V lost 1 base to trimming and J lost 0 bases; unmatched junction nucleotides: 4. Per germline, CDR1 LGHNT and CDR2 FRNRAP. The chain's CDR3 is CASGLDQTGGSYNSPLHF. CDR3 in DNA: TGTGCTAGTGGTTTGGACCAGACAGGGGGCTCCTATAATTCACCCCTCCACTTT. Full variable domain (rest looked up from reference TRBV12-5 and TRBJ1-6): DARVTQTPRHKVTEMGQEVTMRCQPILGHNTVFWYRQTMMQGLELLAYFRNRAPLDDSGMPKDRFSAEMPDATLATLKIQPSEPRDSAVYFCASGLDQTGGSYNSPLHFGNGTRLTVT.

This clone appeared a single time. The J gene is TRBJ1-2, the V gene TRBV30; 9 nucleotides line up with TRBD1. The CDR3 sequence is 16 residues long. Unmatched junction bases numbered 8, after V lost 3 bases and J lost 0 bases. Germline V lookup: CDR1 GTSNPN, CDR2 SVGIG (reference sequence). The CDR3 sequence: CAWSGTGNRANYGYTF. In DNA form, the CDR3 reads TGTGCCTGGAGCGGGACAGGGAACAGAGCTAACTATGGCTACACCTTC.

The CDR3 is CASSYSGQRNTEAFF. CDR3 coding DNA: TGTGCCAGCAGTTACTCGGGGCAGAGGAACACTGAAGCTTTCTTT. The chain uses TRBV6-5 and TRBJ1-1; the D gene is possibly TRBD1 (5 bases). V lost 0 bases to trimming and J lost 1 base, with 9 bases between them. The CDR3 is 15 residues long. Germline V CDR1 and CDR2: MNHEY, SVGAGI.

The J gene is TRBJ2-3, the V gene TRBV6-1, with TRBD2 identical over 9 bases. Germline loops: CDR1 MNHNS, CDR2 SASEGT. J gave up 4 bases and V 2 bases, and 7 bases lay outside the gene matches. The CDR3 has 16 residues. This CDR3 is CASSETLAGSSDTQYF. CDR3 nucleotide sequence: TGTGCCAGCAGTGAAACACTAGCGGGCTCCTCAGATACGCAGTATTTT.

This chain uses TRBV6-5 with TRBJ1-5, with D tentatively TRBD1 (6 bases). Germline assignment: CDR1 MNHEY and CDR2 SVGAGI. The V and J ends lost 5 bases and 0 bases respectively, with 11 bases between them. The CDR3 contains 15 residues. CDR3 protein: CASSTGLYSNQPQHF. In DNA form, the CDR3 reads TGTGCCAGCAGTACAGGGCTCTATAGCAATCAGCCCCAGCATTTT.

The rearrangement links TRBV19 to TRBJ2-2, with TRBD1 identical over 10 bases. The length of the CDR3 is 16 residues. Germline loops: CDR1 LNHDA, CDR2 SQIVND (reference sequence). V dropped 5 bases and J dropped 5; count of bases not matched to a gene: 8. CDR3 protein: CASSALDRGLTGELFF. The CDR3 coding sequence is TGTGCCAGTAGTGCTCTAGACAGGGGGCTTACCGGGGAGCTGTTTTTT.

The chain couples TRBV18 to TRBJ1-2; D is uncertain. The germline CDR1 and CDR2 sequences are KGHSH and LQKENI. Trimming removed 3 bases from V and 2 bases from J, with 10 bases in between. CDR3 length: 14 amino acids. CDR3 in DNA: TGTGCCAGCTCACCGCGGGATAAGAACTATGGCTACACCTTC. Translation gives CASSPRDKNYGYTF.

The rearrangement links TRBV21-1 to TRBJ2-5; TRBD2, the table's D call, was not compared with the DNA. TRBV21-1 is reported as a pseudogene. This CDR3 is 18 amino acids long. The CDR3 nucleotides read TGTGCCAGCAGCACCCAGACTAGCGGGGGGGGATGGAAAGAGACCCAGTACTTC. It encodes CASSTQTSGGGWKETQYF.

The rearrangement uses TRBV28 and TRBJ1-6, with TRBD1 identical over 7 bases. Germline CDR1 is MDHEN and CDR2 is SYDVKM. The V segment lost 6 bases and the J segment 0 bases; nucleotides outside the gene matches: 5. CDR3 length equals 16 residues. The CDR3 nucleotides read TGTGCCAGCAGCCGGACAGGAAGCTCCTATAATTCACCCCTCCACTTT. Translation: CASSRTGSSYNSPLHF.

The CDR3 here is CASSPSTSSYEQYF. The CDR3 DNA follows: TGTGCCAGCTCACCGAGTACCAGCTCCTACGAGCAGTACTTC. J is TRBJ2-7 and V is TRBV18; D is uncertain. From germline, CDR1 is KGHSH and CDR2 LQKENI. Trimming shortened V by 3 bases and J by 0 bases, and 9 bases separated the two germline ends. The CDR3 has 14 amino acids.

The rearrangement links TRBV6-5 to TRBJ1-3, with 7 bases that match TRBD1. Germline assignment: CDR1 MNHEY and CDR2 SVGAGI. Losses at the gene ends were 0 bases for V and 8 bases for J; bases not matched to a gene: 7. The CDR3 runs 15 residues. The CDR3 DNA sequence: TGTGCCAGCAGTTACTCGACAGGGCGGGTAGACACCATATATTTT. This sequence encodes CASSYSTGRVDTIYF.

The chain carries TRBV6-6 and TRBJ2-7, with 8 positions matching TRBD1. Germline V CDR1 and CDR2: MNHNY, SVGAGI (reference sequence). This CDR3 spans 14 amino acids. V was clipped by 6 bases and J by 5 bases; unmatched bases: 9. The CDR3 bases are TGTGCCAGCAGCCGCCAGGGGGCTAAGGACGAGCAGTACTTC. Its protein product is CASSRQGAKDEQYF.

The chain uses TRBV6-5 and TRBJ2-5; no firm D call. V was cut by 7 bases and J by 2 bases, with 8 bases left in between. Germline V gene sequence: CDR1 MNHEY, CDR2 SVGAGI. This CDR3 region has 12 residues. The CDR3 DNA reads TGTGCCAGCATAGACTCTCAAGAGACCCAGTACTTC. It yields the protein CASIDSQETQYF.

V and J are TRBV30 and TRBJ2-2; 15 bases match TRBD2. V trimming: 3 bases; J trimming: 1 base; junction bases outside the gene matches: 6. The CDR3 is 18 amino acids. Germline V gene data show CDR1 as GTSNPN and CDR2 as SVGIG (reference sequence). This CDR3 reads CAWRPGLAGGLNTGELFF. DNA for the CDR3: TGTGCCTGGAGGCCGGGACTAGCGGGGGGTTTGAACACCGGGGAGCTGTTTTTT.